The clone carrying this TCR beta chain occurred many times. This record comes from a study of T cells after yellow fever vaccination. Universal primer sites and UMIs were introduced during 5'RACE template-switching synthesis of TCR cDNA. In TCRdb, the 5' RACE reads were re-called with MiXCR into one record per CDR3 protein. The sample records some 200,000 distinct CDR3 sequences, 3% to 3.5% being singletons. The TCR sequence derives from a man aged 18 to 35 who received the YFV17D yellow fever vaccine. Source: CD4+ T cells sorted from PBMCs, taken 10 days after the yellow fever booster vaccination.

The CDR3 here is CAWSVQGPQPQHF. The CDR3 coding sequence is TGTGCCTGGAGTGTACAGGGCCCTCAGCCCCAGCATTTT. The genes are TRBV30 and TRBJ1-5, with D perhaps TRBD1 (6 bases). V lost 0 bases and J 6 bases, leaving 9 bases between the germline ends. Germline CDR1 is GTSNPN and CDR2 is SVGIG (reference sequence). This CDR3 contains 13 residues.